This is a list of T cell receptor beta chains from one sample in a study of Ad26.COV2.S vaccination and SARS-CoV-2 variants. Clones were read by immunoSEQ multiplex PCR, and TCRdb kept only the in-frame ones, dropping some. The table has about 480,000 clones, roughly nine tenths seen once. Sequences were derived from peripheral blood, sampled in a trial of Ad26.COV2.S vaccine versus placebo. The origin of the receptors is a person aged 18-60 years who received the Ad26.COV2.S COVID-19 vaccine or a placebo. CDR3s include the opening cysteine and the closing phenylalanine or tryptophan. The D gene is left open where the match is weak. For some rows the clone size is stated as once, few or many, or as a class when expanded; others skip it.

D gene: TRBD2; V gene: TRBV15; clone size: -; J gene: TRBJ2-1; CDR3 protein: CATSRERPAAGGPPSYNEQFF; CDR3 DNA: TGTGCCACCAGCAGAGAGCGCCCCGCAGCGGGAGGCCCCCCATCCTACAATGAGCAGTTCTTC
D gene: -; V gene: TRBV7-9; clone size: -; J gene: TRBJ2-6; CDR3 protein: CASGRAAGANVLTF; CDR3 DNA: TGTGCCAGCGGCCGTGCGGCTGGGGCCAACGTCCTGACTTTC
D gene: TRBD2; V gene: TRBV11-3; clone size: few; J gene: TRBJ2-2; CDR3 protein: CASQVARGSGELFF; CDR3 DNA: TGTGCCAGCCAGGTGGCGCGGGGGAGCGGGGAGCTGTTTTTT
D gene: -; V gene: TRBV5-6; clone size: -; J gene: TRBJ2-7; CDR3 protein: CASSLMVSYEQYF; CDR3 DNA: TGTGCCAGCAGCTTGATGGTGAGCTACGAGCAGTACTTC
D gene: -; V gene: TRBV24-1; clone size: -; J gene: TRBJ2-1; CDR3 protein: CATSDSYLTGQQFF; CDR3 DNA: TGTGCCACCAGTGATTCGTACCTGACAGGCCAGCAGTTCTTC
D gene: TRBD1; V gene: TRBV2; clone size: -; J gene: TRBJ2-7; CDR3 protein: CASSEPGQGLDEQYF; CDR3 DNA: TGTGCCAGCAGTGAACCGGGACAGGGTCTCGACGAGCAGTACTTC
D gene: TRBD1; V gene: TRBV6-2/TRBV6-3; clone size: once; J gene: TRBJ1-1; CDR3 protein: CASSRSGGGTTEAFF; CDR3 DNA: TGTGCCAGCAGCCGCTCGGGAGGGGGCACCACTGAAGCTTTCTTT
D gene: -; V gene: TRBV7-8; clone size: once; J gene: TRBJ1-2; CDR3 protein: CASSLSGQRSGYTF; CDR3 DNA: TGTGCCAGCAGCTTATCTGGCCAGCGGAGTGGCTACACCTTC
D gene: -; V gene: TRBV30; clone size: -; J gene: TRBJ2-3; CDR3 protein: CAWSTPGVTDTQYF; CDR3 DNA: TGTGCCTGGAGCACCCCCGGGGTGACAGATACGCAGTATTTT
D gene: -; V gene: TRBV29-1; clone size: -; J gene: TRBJ1-1; CDR3 protein: CSVVVQPNTEAFF; CDR3 DNA: TGCAGCGTTGTTGTACAACCGAACACTGAAGCTTTCTTT
D gene: -; V gene: TRBV5-1; clone size: -; J gene: TRBJ2-7; CDR3 protein: CASSLGQFYEQYF; CDR3 DNA: TGCGCCAGCAGCTTAGGACAGTTCTACGAGCAGTACTTC
D gene: -; V gene: TRBV27; clone size: -; J gene: TRBJ2-7; CDR3 protein: CASSKTAWVAEQYF; CDR3 DNA: TGTGCCAGCAGTAAGACGGCCTGGGTTGCCGAGCAGTACTTC
D gene: -; V gene: TRBV19; clone size: -; J gene: TRBJ2-7; CDR3 protein: CASSKGGYGIYEQYF; CDR3 DNA: TGTGCCAGTAGTAAGGGTGGGTACGGGATCTACGAGCAGTACTTC
D gene: TRBD1; V gene: TRBV29-1; clone size: -; J gene: TRBJ1-2; CDR3 protein: CSVRDRGLYGYTF; CDR3 DNA: TGCAGCGTCCGGGACAGGGGGTTGTATGGCTACACCTTC
D gene: -; V gene: TRBV28; clone size: -; J gene: TRBJ2-2; CDR3 protein: CASRKRPLGELFF; CDR3 DNA: TGTGCCAGCAGGAAAAGACCGCTCGGGGAGCTGTTTTTT
D gene: TRBD1; V gene: TRBV7-2; clone size: -; J gene: TRBJ1-4; CDR3 protein: CASSPGQGDEKLFF; CDR3 DNA: TGTGCCAGCAGCCCAGGACAGGGCGATGAAAAACTGTTTTTT
D gene: TRBD1; V gene: TRBV2; clone size: -; J gene: TRBJ1-5; CDR3 protein: CASSPGQGNQPQHF; CDR3 DNA: TGTGCCAGCTCCCCGGGACAGGGGAATCAGCCCCAGCATTTT
D gene: -; V gene: TRBV5-1; clone size: -; J gene: TRBJ2-2; CDR3 protein: CASSLLFGDFNTGELFF; CDR3 DNA: TGCGCCAGCAGCTTGCTATTCGGGGACTTTAACACCGGGGAGCTGTTTTTT
D gene: -; V gene: TRBV6-2/TRBV6-3; clone size: -; J gene: TRBJ1-4; CDR3 protein: CASSFNEKLFF; CDR3 DNA: TGTGCCAGCAGTTTCAACGAAAAACTGTTTTTT
D gene: TRBD2; V gene: TRBV28; clone size: -; J gene: TRBJ2-7; CDR3 protein: CASSFSRERAYEQYF; CDR3 DNA: TGTGCCAGCAGTTTCTCGCGGGAGAGAGCCTACGAGCAGTACTTC
D gene: -; V gene: TRBV5-4; clone size: few; J gene: TRBJ1-2; CDR3 protein: CASSLGGGYGYTF; CDR3 DNA: TGTGCCAGCAGCTTGGGAGGGGGCTATGGCTACACCTTC
D gene: -; V gene: TRBV9; clone size: -; J gene: TRBJ1-1; CDR3 protein: CASSADITRAAEAFF; CDR3 DNA: TGTGCCAGCAGCGCGGATATTACACGGGCGGCTGAAGCTTTCTTT
D gene: TRBD2; V gene: TRBV7-9; clone size: few; J gene: TRBJ2-3; CDR3 protein: CASSATSGRTDTQYF; CDR3 DNA: TGTGCCAGCAGCGCGACTAGCGGACGCACAGATACGCAGTATTTT
D gene: -; V gene: TRBV6-6; clone size: -; J gene: TRBJ2-1; CDR3 protein: CANGGYNEQFF; CDR3 DNA: TGTGCCAACGGGGGATACAATGAGCAGTTCTTC
D gene: -; V gene: TRBV21-1; clone size: -; J gene: TRBJ1-2; CDR3 protein: CASSPWRDHYGYTF; CDR3 DNA: TGTGCCAGCAGCCCGTGGAGAGATCACTATGGCTACACCTTC
D gene: -; V gene: TRBV7-9; clone size: -; J gene: TRBJ2-7; CDR3 protein: CASSPSLGGETYEQYF; CDR3 DNA: TGTGCCAGCAGCCCTTCACTAGGAGGGGAGACTTACGAGCAGTACTTC
D gene: -; V gene: TRBV10-3; clone size: -; J gene: TRBJ2-1; CDR3 protein: CAISEPTPEQFF; CDR3 DNA: TGTGCCATCAGTGAGCCCACCCCCGAGCAGTTCTTC
D gene: -; V gene: TRBV6-2/TRBV6-3; clone size: -; J gene: TRBJ1-1; CDR3 protein: CASSYHLQGLNTEAFF; CDR3 DNA: TGTGCCAGCAGTTACCACCTACAGGGTTTAAACACTGAAGCTTTCTTT
D gene: -; V gene: TRBV5-4; clone size: -; J gene: TRBJ1-1; CDR3 protein: CASSSGGPGMNTEAFF; CDR3 DNA: TGTGCCAGCAGCTCCGGGGGGCCTGGGATGAACACTGAAGCTTTCTTT
D gene: TRBD1; V gene: TRBV7-2; clone size: -; J gene: TRBJ1-5; CDR3 protein: CASSLRQGGGQPQHF; CDR3 DNA: TGTGCCAGCAGCCTAAGACAAGGGGGCGGGCAGCCCCAGCATTTT
D gene: TRBD2; V gene: TRBV5-1; clone size: -; J gene: TRBJ2-7; CDR3 protein: CASSYRLAGDGEQYF; CDR3 DNA: TGCGCCAGCAGCTATCGACTAGCGGGAGATGGCGAGCAGTACTTC
D gene: -; V gene: TRBV7-2; clone size: -; J gene: TRBJ2-7; CDR3 protein: CASSPQASQTEQYF; CDR3 DNA: TGTGCCAGCAGCCCTCAAGCAAGCCAGACCGAGCAGTACTTC
D gene: -; V gene: TRBV4-1; clone size: -; J gene: TRBJ1-2; CDR3 protein: CASSRPGQIYGYTF; CDR3 DNA: TGCGCCAGCAGCCGCCCTGGGCAGATCTATGGCTACACCTTC
D gene: TRBD2; V gene: TRBV28; clone size: -; J gene: TRBJ2-1; CDR3 protein: CASRTSGRAEQFF; CDR3 DNA: TGTGCCAGCAGGACTAGCGGGAGGGCCGAGCAGTTCTTC
D gene: TRBD2; V gene: TRBV19; clone size: -; J gene: TRBJ2-1; CDR3 protein: CASTALAGVGNEQFF; CDR3 DNA: TGTGCCAGTACCGCACTAGCGGGAGTCGGCAATGAGCAGTTCTTC
D gene: -; V gene: TRBV6-2/TRBV6-3; clone size: -; J gene: TRBJ1-2; CDR3 protein: CASSYTTGGGYTF; CDR3 DNA: TGTGCCAGCAGTTACACTACAGGAGGCGGCTACACCTTC
D gene: -; V gene: TRBV19; clone size: -; J gene: TRBJ2-5; CDR3 protein: CASSVGRQETQYF; CDR3 DNA: TGTGCCAGTAGCGTGGGCCGCCAAGAGACCCAGTACTTC
D gene: TRBD2; V gene: TRBV7-2; clone size: once; J gene: TRBJ2-7; CDR3 protein: CASSGTSGYEQYF; CDR3 DNA: TGTGCCAGCAGCGGGACTAGCGGCTACGAGCAGTACTTC
D gene: -; V gene: TRBV5-6; clone size: -; J gene: TRBJ1-2; CDR3 protein: CASSLGGFYGYTF; CDR3 DNA: TGTGCCAGCAGCTTAGGTGGTTTCTATGGCTACACCTTC
D gene: -; V gene: TRBV28; clone size: -; J gene: TRBJ2-7; CDR3 protein: CASSHRLSSYEQYF; CDR3 DNA: TGTGCCAGCAGCCACAGGCTTAGCTCCTACGAGCAGTACTTC
D gene: -; V gene: TRBV7-2; clone size: -; J gene: TRBJ1-3; CDR3 protein: CASSVSGYSGNTIYF; CDR3 DNA: TGTGCCAGCAGCGTATCAGGATACTCTGGAAACACCATATATTTT
D gene: -; V gene: TRBV15; clone size: -; J gene: TRBJ2-7; CDR3 protein: CATSRGTGGQYF; CDR3 DNA: TGTGCCACCAGCAGAGGGACCGGCGGGCAGTACTTC
D gene: -; V gene: TRBV27; clone size: -; J gene: TRBJ2-7; CDR3 protein: CASSLSASSRQYF; CDR3 DNA: TGTGCCAGCAGTTTATCGGCATCAAGTAGGCAGTACTTC
D gene: TRBD1; V gene: TRBV2; clone size: -; J gene: TRBJ2-1; CDR3 protein: CASSAVWDRVTDNEQFF; CDR3 DNA: TGTGCCAGCAGTGCCGTTTGGGACAGGGTGACCGACAATGAGCAGTTCTTC
D gene: -; V gene: TRBV30; clone size: -; J gene: TRBJ2-3; CDR3 protein: CACLLGDTQYF; CDR3 DNA: TGTGCCTGCCTCTTGGGGGATACGCAGTATTTT
D gene: TRBD2; V gene: TRBV5-1; clone size: -; J gene: TRBJ2-1; CDR3 protein: CASSPGLAGGYGEQFF; CDR3 DNA: TGCGCCAGCAGCCCGGGACTAGCGGGAGGTTATGGTGAGCAGTTCTTC
D gene: TRBD1; V gene: TRBV18; clone size: -; J gene: TRBJ2-4; CDR3 protein: CASSPKGQALAKNIQYF; CDR3 DNA: TGTGCCAGCTCACCCAAGGGACAGGCGTTAGCCAAAAACATTCAGTACTTC